The TCR beta chain under discussion was sequenced for a study of control samples from healthy donors and cancer patients. Germline CDR1 reads MNHEY; CDR2 reads SVGAGI. V was cut by 6 bases and J by 3 bases, with 17 bases left in between. The CDR3 covers 15 residues. The method was immunoSEQ multiplex PCR; TCRdb's version includes in-frame clones alone and lacks a portion of them. The table has 230,000 or so clones, roughly 94% seen once. This clonotype was obtained from a man aged 50 to 59 in good health. The rearrangement joins TRBV6-5 to TRBJ1-1; TRBD1 is a possible D gene (5 bases). The sequenced sample was blood. Here the CDR3 reads CASSVLRGGDTEAFF. CDR3 nucleotide sequence: TGTGCCAGCAGCGTTTTGAGGGGAGGGGACACTGAAGCTTTCTTT.